This T cell receptor (beta chain) was sequenced for a study of T-cell reconstitution after alpha-beta-depleted transplantation in children. Findings of the study overall: Several hundred expanded graft clones reportedly supplied alpha-beta T cells about two months after transplant. Some patients' high day-60 TCRbeta diversity was attributed to recipient cells surviving conditioning. A year had passed since transplant, and T-cell counts and diversity by then came mostly from newly produced T cells.

V lost 3 bases to trimming and J lost 2 bases; unmatched junction nucleotides: 13. Germline V gene data show CDR1 as DFQATT and CDR2 as SNEGSKA (reference sequence). The CDR3 is 16 residues long. A library of TCRbeta sequences, prepared with unique molecular identifiers, was generated. TCRdb itself ran the PCR reads through MiXCR, one entry per CDR3 protein. The data hold some 70,000 distinct CDR3 sequences, with 4.9% observed a single time. The table lists this clonotype with many counts. Antigen specificity is unknown. This clonotype originated in a boy under two years old who had a stem cell transplant for acute myeloid leukemia, so the T cells may come from the graft donor. Sequenced material: PBMCs, mostly from graft donor cells, taken 180 days after TCRalphabeta/CD19-depleted stem cell transplant. The V call is TRBV20-1, the J call TRBJ2-7; 7 bases match TRBD1. The CDR3 coding sequence is TGCAGTGCTAGCGCTAAAGGGGGCAGGGTCCCCTACGAGCAGTACTTC. It translates to CSASAKGGRVPYEQYF.